This TCR beta chain was sequenced for a study of neurological immune-mediated disorders. There are many counts of this clonotype. Its antigen is unidentified. V was cut by 5 bases and J by 2 bases, with 7 bases left in between. This CDR3 contains 12 residues. Regarding the study as a whole: There were no CDR3 amino acid sequences shared by expanded clones across subjects, a result suggesting private repertoires in all groups. Repertoires from 18 of 34 multiple sclerosis patients grouped phylogenetically into a related-CDR3 cluster, suggesting a possible signature. The highest TCR clonal expansion occurred in HTLV-1-associated myelopathy; multiple sclerosis fell below healthy controls.

TCRdb called the 5' RACE reads again in MiXCR, with one record for every CDR3 protein. The sample has some 65,000 distinct CDR3 sequences; around 4% are singletons. This clonotype was sampled from a man in his fifties or sixties with multiple sclerosis. This chain links TRBV12-3 or TRBV12-4 with TRBJ2-7; no clear D. Sequencing was performed on PBMCs. The DNA for the CDR3 is TGTGCCAGCAGTCGTGGGACCTACGAGCAGTACGTC. Translation gives CASSRGTYEQYV.